The clone carrying this TCR beta chain showed up just a few times. The data belong to a study of T-cell reconstitution after alpha-beta-depleted transplantation in children. Trimming left V 6 bases short and J 8 bases short, with 11 bases between. Germline assignment: CDR1 MGHRA and CDR2 YSYEKL. This CDR3 spans 12 amino acids. It was with unique molecular identifiers that the TCRbeta library was prepared. TCRdb re-called the PCR reads through MiXCR, storing one row per CDR3 protein. The data contain about 400,000 distinct CDR3 sequences, roughly 21% of them singletons. V and J are TRBV4-1 and TRBJ2-1, with D possibly being TRBD1 (5 bases). The origin of this receptor is a human donor who donated a stem cell graft to a child with acute myeloid leukemia. The sequencing here drew on PBMCs from the stem cell graft donor, taken from the stem cell graft. In DNA form, the CDR3 reads TGCGCCAGCAGTAAGTGGGGCGATGAGCAGTTCTTC. Amino acids: CASSKWGDEQFF.